This TCR beta chain was sequenced in a study of early T cells in non-severe SARS-CoV-2 infection. CDR1 and CDR2 from the germline V gene are LNHDA and SQIVND (reference sequence). This CDR3 region has 13 residues. Between the trimmed V and J ends, which lost 9 bases and 0 bases, there was a span of 12 bases. TCRdb reanalysed the 5' RACE reads using MiXCR and keeps one entry per CDR3 protein. The table shows over 70,000 distinct CDR3 sequences, with approximately 15% occurring only once. The chain is built from TRBV19 and TRBJ2-7; the D gene is possibly TRBD1 (6 bases). The sequence came from an adult who was a healthcare worker with PCR-confirmed SARS-CoV-2 infection or an uninfected control (not recorded which). Specimen: whole blood. The CDR3 DNA sequence: TGTGCCAGCGGACAGTTAAGCTCCTACGAGCAGTACTTC. This codes for CASGQLSSYEQYF.